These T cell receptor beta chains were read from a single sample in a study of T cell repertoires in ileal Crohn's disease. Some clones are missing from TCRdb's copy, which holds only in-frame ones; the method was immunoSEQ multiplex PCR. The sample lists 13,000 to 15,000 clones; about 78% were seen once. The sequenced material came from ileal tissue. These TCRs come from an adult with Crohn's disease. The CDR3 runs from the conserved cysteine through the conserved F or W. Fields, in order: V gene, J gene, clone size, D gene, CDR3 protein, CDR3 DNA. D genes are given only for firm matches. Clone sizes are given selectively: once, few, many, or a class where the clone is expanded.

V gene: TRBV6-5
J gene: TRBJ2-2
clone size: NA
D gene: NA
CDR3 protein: CASSYSRVIGELFF
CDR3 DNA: TGTGCCAGCAGTTACTCGAGGGTAATCGGGGAGCTGTTTTTT

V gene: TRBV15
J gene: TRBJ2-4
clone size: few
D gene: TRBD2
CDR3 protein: CATQGGGAKNIQYF
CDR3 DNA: TGTGCCACCCAGGGCGGGGGGGCCAAAAACATTCAGTACTTC

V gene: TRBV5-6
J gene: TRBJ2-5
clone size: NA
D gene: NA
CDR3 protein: CASSLVGQGGATQYF
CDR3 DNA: TGTGCCAGCAGCTTGGTAGGACAAGGAGGGGCGACCCAGTACTTC

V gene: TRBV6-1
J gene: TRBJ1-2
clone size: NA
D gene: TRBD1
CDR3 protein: CASSRDTRGSWGYTF
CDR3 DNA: TGTGCCAGCAGTCGGGACACCAGGGGGTCTTGGGGCTACACCTTC

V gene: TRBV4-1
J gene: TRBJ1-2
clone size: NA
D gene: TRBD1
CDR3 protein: CASSLDRGRDGYTF
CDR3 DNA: TGCGCCAGCAGCCTTGACAGGGGTCGGGATGGCTACACCTTC

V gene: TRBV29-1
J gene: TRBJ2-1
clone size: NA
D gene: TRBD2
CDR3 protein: CSVPRTSLNEQFF
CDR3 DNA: TGCAGCGTCCCCCGGACTAGCCTCAATGAGCAGTTCTTC

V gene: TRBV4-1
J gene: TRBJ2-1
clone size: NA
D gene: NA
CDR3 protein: CASSQDLAGWYNEQFF
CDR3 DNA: TGCGCCAGCAGCCAAGATCTGGCAGGGTGGTACAATGAGCAGTTCTTC

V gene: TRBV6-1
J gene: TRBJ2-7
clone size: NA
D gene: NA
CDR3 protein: CASSDYRVFSYEQYF
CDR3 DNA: TGTGCCAGCAGTGACTACAGGGTGTTTTCCTACGAGCAGTACTTC

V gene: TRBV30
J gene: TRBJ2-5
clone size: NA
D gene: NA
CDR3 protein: CAWSPTDLLETQYF
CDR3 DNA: TGTGCCTGGAGTCCCACAGATTTGTTGGAGACCCAGTACTTC

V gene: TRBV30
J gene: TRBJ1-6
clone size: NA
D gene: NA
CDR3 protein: CAWSLTPAGTDWSPLHF
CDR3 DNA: TGTGCCTGGAGCCTCACCCCTGCGGGGACCGACTGGTCCCCCCTCCACTTT

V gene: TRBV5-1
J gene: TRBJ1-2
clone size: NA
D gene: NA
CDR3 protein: CASSADGIYGYTF
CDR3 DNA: TGCGCCAGCAGCGCGGACGGGATATACGGCTACACCTTC

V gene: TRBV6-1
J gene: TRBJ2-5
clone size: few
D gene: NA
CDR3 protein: CASMRETQYF
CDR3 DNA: TGTGCCAGCATGAGAGAGACCCAGTACTTC

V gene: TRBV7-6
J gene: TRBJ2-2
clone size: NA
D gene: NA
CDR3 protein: CASSSGQTGELFF
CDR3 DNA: TGTGCCAGCAGCTCCGGACAGACCGGGGAGCTGTTTTTT

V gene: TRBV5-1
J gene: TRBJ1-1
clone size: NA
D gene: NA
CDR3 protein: CASSLTASNTEAFF
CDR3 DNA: TGCGCCAGCAGCTTAACAGCCTCAAACACTGAAGCTTTCTTT

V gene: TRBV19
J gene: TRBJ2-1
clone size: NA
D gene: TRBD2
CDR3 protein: CASSINVAGGNEQFF
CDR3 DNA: TGTGCCAGTAGTATCAATGTAGCGGGGGGCAATGAGCAGTTCTTC

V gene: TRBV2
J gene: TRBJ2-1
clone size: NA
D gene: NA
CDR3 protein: CASSDQGLTYNEQFF
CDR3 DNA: TGTGCCAGCAGTGATCAGGGGCTAACTTACAATGAGCAGTTCTTC

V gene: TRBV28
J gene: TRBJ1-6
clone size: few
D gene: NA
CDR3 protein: CASSSDRYNSPLHF
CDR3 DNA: TGTGCCAGCAGTTCGGACAGATATAATTCACCCCTCCACTTT

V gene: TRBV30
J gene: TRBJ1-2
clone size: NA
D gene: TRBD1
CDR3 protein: CAWSNEQGDDF
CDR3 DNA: TGTGCCTGGAGTAATGAACAGGGGGATGACTTC

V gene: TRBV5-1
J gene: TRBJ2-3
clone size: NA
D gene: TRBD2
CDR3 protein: CASREGIAGDSDTQYF
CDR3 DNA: TGCGCCAGCAGGGAGGGGATAGCGGGAGACTCAGATACGCAGTATTTT

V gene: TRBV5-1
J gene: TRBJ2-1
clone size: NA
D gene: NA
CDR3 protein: CASSLLAHEQFF
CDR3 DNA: TGCGCCAGCAGCTTACTAGCTCATGAGCAGTTCTTC

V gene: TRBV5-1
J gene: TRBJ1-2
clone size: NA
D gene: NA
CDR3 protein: CASSLGQGGGGYTF
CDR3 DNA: TGCGCCAGCAGCTTGGGACAAGGTGGTGGTGGCTACACCTTC

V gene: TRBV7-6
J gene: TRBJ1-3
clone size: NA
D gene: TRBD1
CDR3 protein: CASSSGQGTGNTIYF
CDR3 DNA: TGTGCCAGCAGCTCCGGACAGGGTACTGGAAACACCATATATTTT

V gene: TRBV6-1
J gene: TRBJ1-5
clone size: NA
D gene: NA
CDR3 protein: CASSFTGSNQPQHF
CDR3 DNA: TGTGCCAGCAGTTTTACAGGGAGTAATCAGCCCCAGCATTTT

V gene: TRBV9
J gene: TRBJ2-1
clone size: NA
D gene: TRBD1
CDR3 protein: CASSPGQGLNEQFF
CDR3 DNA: TGTGCCAGCAGCCCCGGACAGGGTTTGAATGAGCAGTTCTTC

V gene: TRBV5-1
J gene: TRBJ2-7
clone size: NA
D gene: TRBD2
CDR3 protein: CASSYGLAGVYEQYF
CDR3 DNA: TGCGCCAGCAGCTATGGGCTAGCGGGGGTCTACGAGCAGTACTTC

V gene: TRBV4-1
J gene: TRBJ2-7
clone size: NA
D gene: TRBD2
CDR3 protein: CASIAPGGEQYF
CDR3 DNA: TGCGCCAGCATAGCCCCGGGGGGCGAGCAGTACTTC

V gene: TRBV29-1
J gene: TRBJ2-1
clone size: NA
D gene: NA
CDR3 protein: CSVEIAPRNEQFF
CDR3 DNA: TGCAGCGTTGAGATCGCTCCACGGAATGAGCAGTTCTTC

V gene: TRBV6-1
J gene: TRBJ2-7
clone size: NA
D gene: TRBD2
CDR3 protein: CASSASGGPTYEQYF
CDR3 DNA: TGTGCCAGCAGTGCCAGCGGGGGCCCTACCTACGAGCAGTACTTC

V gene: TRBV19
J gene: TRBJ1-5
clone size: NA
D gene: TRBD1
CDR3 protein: CASSQGEDQPQHF
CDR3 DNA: TGTGCCAGTAGTCAGGGGGAGGATCAGCCCCAGCATTTT

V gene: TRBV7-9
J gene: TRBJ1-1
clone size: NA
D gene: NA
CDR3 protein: CASSVMNTEAFF
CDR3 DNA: TGTGCCAGCAGCGTTATGAACACTGAAGCTTTCTTT

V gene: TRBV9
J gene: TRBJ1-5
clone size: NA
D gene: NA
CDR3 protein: CASSVESGPGQPQHF
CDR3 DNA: TGTGCCAGCAGCGTAGAATCAGGGCCAGGTCAGCCCCAGCATTTT

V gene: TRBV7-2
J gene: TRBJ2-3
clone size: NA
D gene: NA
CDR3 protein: CASSLTYDTQYF
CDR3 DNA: TGTGCCAGCAGCCTTACATACGATACGCAGTATTTT

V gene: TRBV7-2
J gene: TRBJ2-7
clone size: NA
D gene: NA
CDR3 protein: CASSPGRGYEQYF
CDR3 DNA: TGTGCCAGCAGCCCCGGACGGGGCTACGAGCAGTACTTC

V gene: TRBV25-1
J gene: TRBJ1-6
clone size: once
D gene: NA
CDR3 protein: CASSAAGAWALHF
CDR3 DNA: TGTGCCAGCAGTGCGGCAGGGGCATGGGCCCTCCACTTT

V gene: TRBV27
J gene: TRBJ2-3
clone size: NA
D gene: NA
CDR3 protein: CASSFRVADTQYF
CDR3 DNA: TGTGCCAGCAGTTTCCGGGTCGCTGATACGCAGTATTTT

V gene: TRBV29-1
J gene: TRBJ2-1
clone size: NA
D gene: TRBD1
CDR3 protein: CSVEPKDRVYNEQFF
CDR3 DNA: TGCAGCGTTGAACCTAAGGACAGGGTCTACAATGAGCAGTTCTTC

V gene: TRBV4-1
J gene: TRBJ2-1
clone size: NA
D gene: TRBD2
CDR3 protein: CASSQDLASGYNEQFF
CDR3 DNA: TGCGCCAGCAGCCAAGATCTGGCTAGCGGTTACAATGAGCAGTTCTTC

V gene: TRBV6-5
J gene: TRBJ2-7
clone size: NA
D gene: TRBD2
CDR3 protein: CASSYSLTSGAYEQYF
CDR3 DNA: TGTGCCAGCAGTTACTCCCTGACTAGCGGGGCCTACGAGCAGTACTTC

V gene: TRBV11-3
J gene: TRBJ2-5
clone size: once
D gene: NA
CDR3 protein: CASSSYRDGTQYF
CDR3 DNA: TGTGCCAGCAGCTCCTACAGGGACGGGACCCAGTACTTC

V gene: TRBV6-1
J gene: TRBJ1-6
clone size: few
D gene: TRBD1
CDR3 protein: CASSDRDSSNSPLHF
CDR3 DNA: TGTGCCAGCAGTGACAGGGACAGCTCGAATTCACCCCTCCACTTT

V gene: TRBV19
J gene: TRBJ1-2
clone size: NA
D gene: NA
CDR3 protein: CASSIVLGARDYGYTF
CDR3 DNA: TGTGCCAGTAGTATAGTTTTGGGGGCGCGGGACTATGGCTACACCTTC

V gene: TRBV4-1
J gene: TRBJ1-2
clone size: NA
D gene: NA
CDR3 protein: CASSQDQEGLYGYTF
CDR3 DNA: TGCGCCAGCAGCCAAGATCAGGAGGGTCTCTATGGCTACACCTTC

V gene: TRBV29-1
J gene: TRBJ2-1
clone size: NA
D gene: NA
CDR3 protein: CSAGYNEQFF
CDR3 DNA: TGCAGCGCCGGGTACAATGAGCAGTTCTTC

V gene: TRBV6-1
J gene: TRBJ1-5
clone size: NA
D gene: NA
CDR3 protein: CASSEKGSQPQHF
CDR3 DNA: TGTGCCAGCAGTGAAAAGGGGTCCCAGCCCCAGCATTTT

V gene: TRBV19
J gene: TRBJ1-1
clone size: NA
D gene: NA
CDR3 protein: CANDFSRVGTEAFF
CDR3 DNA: TGTGCCAACGATTTCTCCAGGGTAGGGACTGAAGCTTTCTTT

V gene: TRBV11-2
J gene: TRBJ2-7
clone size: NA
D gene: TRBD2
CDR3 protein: CASSLGRGGLGEQYF
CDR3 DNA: TGTGCCAGCAGCTTAGGCCGGGGGGGGCTTGGCGAGCAGTACTTC

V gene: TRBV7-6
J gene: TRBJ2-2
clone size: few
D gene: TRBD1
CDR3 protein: CASSSPDRVGTGELFF
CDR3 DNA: TGTGCCAGCAGCTCTCCGGACAGGGTCGGAACCGGGGAGCTGTTTTTT

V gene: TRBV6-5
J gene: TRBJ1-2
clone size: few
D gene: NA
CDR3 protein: CASTGGGEDYGYTF
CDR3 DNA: TGTGCCAGCACCGGAGGGGGGGAGGACTATGGCTACACCTTC

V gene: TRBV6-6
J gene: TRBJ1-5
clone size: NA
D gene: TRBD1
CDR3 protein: CASSYPRTGTSQPQHF
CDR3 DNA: TGTGCCAGCAGTTACCCTAGGACAGGGACGAGCCAGCCCCAGCATTTT

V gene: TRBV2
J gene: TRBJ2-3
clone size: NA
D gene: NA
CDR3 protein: CASSQTVSTDTQYF
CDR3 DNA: TGTGCCAGCAGTCAAACGGTTAGCACAGATACGCAGTATTTT

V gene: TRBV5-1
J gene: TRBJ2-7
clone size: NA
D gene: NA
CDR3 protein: CASSLPPLYEQYF
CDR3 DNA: TGCGCCAGCAGCTTGCCGCCACTGTACGAGCAGTACTTC

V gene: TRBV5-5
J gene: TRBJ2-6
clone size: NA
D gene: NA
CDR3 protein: CASSLSDSGANVLTF
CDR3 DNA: TGTGCCAGCAGCTTGTCAGACTCTGGGGCCAACGTCCTGACTTTC

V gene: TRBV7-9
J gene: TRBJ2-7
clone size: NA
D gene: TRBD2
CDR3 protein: CASSSGGLAGEYF
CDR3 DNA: TGTGCCAGCAGCTCCGGGGGGCTAGCGGGGGAGTACTTC